This T cell receptor beta chain derives from a study of blood T cell repertoires in COVID-19. Some clones are missing from TCRdb's copy, which holds only in-frame ones; the method was immunoSEQ multiplex PCR. The data show some 70,000 clones, around 93% seen once. The sequenced sample consisted of peripheral blood. The TCR was taken from a human donor in a cohort sampled during active COVID-19.

This CDR3 reads CASSLASSGLTEAFF. Here the CDR3 DNA reads TGCGCCAGCAGCTTGGCCTCTAGCGGTCTTACTGAAGCTTTCTTT. The chain has TRBV5-1 and TRBJ1-1; D gene ambiguous. Germline values: CDR1 SGHRS, CDR2 YFSETQ. There are 15 residues in the CDR3. The V gene lost 0 bases and the J gene lost 5 bases, with 14 bases spanning the gap.